This T cell receptor (beta chain) is drawn from a study of shared clonotypes between healthy human individuals. In regard to this clone: Antigen unknown.

Study-wide results and limits: Memory subsets generally showed lower estimated richness than naive subsets. The small donor group covered limited genetic and exposure diversity.

Profiled with immunoSEQ multiplex PCR; TCRdb holds only in-frame clones, not every one. The repertoire has roughly 300,000 clones, around 86% of them found once; the top ten carry about 16%. HIV-negative, healthy adults without recent acute infections or vaccinations were the donors. The CDR3 loop spans 15 amino acids. Germline V CDR1 and CDR2: SGDLS, YYNGEE. The V and J ends lost 3 bases and 7 bases, in that order; junction bases with no gene match: 7. This sequence was found in a man aged 18 to 29 in good health. Sequencing was carried out using memory CD8+ T cells sorted from blood. Indicated subset: CD45RO+ cells pooled with CCR7-negative TemRA cells. This chain connects TRBV9 to TRBJ2-1, with 10 bases lining up with TRBD1. The CDR3 region has the DNA TGTGCCAGCAGCGGATCCGGGACAGGGGAAAATGAGCAGTTCTTC. This codes for CASSGSGTGENEQFF. The whole variable domain, filled in from reference TRBV9 and TRBJ2-1, reads DSGVTQTPKHLITATGQRVTLRCSPRSGDLSVYWYQQSLDQGLQFLIQYYNGEERAKGNILERFSAQQFPDLHSELNLSSLELGDSALYFCASSGSGTGENEQFFGPGTRLTVL.